Following are 23 T cell receptor beta chains from one sample sequenced in a study of cytomegalovirus exposure and HLA in healthy donors. Primers: 60 Vbeta forward and 13 Jbeta reverse. Libraries were prepared by immunoSEQ multiplex PCR; TCRdb keeps only in-frame clonotypes and omits some of them. The table includes some 190,000 clones, 75% to 80% detected once. Sequencing was performed on PBMCs. The receptors come from a woman aged 25 to 45 in good health and CMV-seropositive.

The chain couples TRBV4-3 to TRBJ2-1; possibly TRBD2 for D (5 bases). The germline V gene has CDR1 LGHNA and CDR2 YSLEER. V was shortened by 0 bases and J by 10 bases, with 13 bases between the two germline ends. The CDR3 contains 14 residues. The CDR3 DNA reads as TGCGCCAGCAGCCAAGATCACCAGTGGGAGGAGCAGTTCTTC. Protein sequence: CASSQDHQWEEQFF.

This clone was found a few times. V is TRBV18 and J is TRBJ1-1; unclear D gene. The CDR3 runs 11 residues. In germline, CDR1 is KGHSH, CDR2 LQKENI. The ends were cut back, 6 bases at V and 3 bases at J, with 5 bases in the middle. The CDR3 loop is CASSSYTEAFF. For the CDR3, the DNA is TGTGCCAGCTCGAGTTACACTGAAGCTTTCTTT.

This clone was counted a few times. V usage is TRBV6-6 and J usage is TRBJ2-1; 7 bases agree with TRBD2. V shed 7 bases and J 0 bases; nucleotides not matched to a gene: 6. Germline CDR1 and CDR2: MNHNY and SVGAGI (reference sequence). The CDR3 totals 15 residues. In nucleotides, the CDR3 is TGTGCCAGCACCTCGGGGGGAACCTCCTACAATGAGCAGTTCTTC. It codes for CASTSGGTSYNEQFF.

The rearrangement joins TRBV29-1 to TRBJ2-3; 7 bases fit TRBD1. Germline-derived CDR1 and CDR2 are SQVTM and ANQGSEA. The length of the CDR3 is 10 residues. After removal of 7 bases from V and 7 bases from J, the junction contained 2 bases not matched to a gene. CDR3 in DNA: TGCAGCGCGACAGGGAATACGCAGTATTTT. This translates into CSATGNTQYF.

The rearrangement links TRBV7-2 to TRBJ2-3, with TRBD2 identical over 9 bases. Germline V lookup: CDR1 SGHTA, CDR2 FQGNSA. The CDR3 has 15 amino acids. V shed 4 bases and J 2 bases; nucleotides not matched to a gene: 4. CDR3 residues: CASSSLAGITDTQYF. CDR3 nucleotides: TGTGCCAGCAGCTCCCTAGCGGGAATCACAGATACGCAGTATTTT.

The genes are TRBV11-2 and TRBJ1-4; D uncertain. Trimming removed 1 base from V and 5 bases from J, with 11 bases in between. Germline V CDR1 and CDR2: SGHAT, FQNNGV. The CDR3 totals 15 residues. CDR3 in DNA: TGTGCCAGCAGCTTAGGGAACCAGCGAAATGAAAAACTGTTTTTT. Amino acids: CASSLGNQRNEKLFF.

This clone was seen just once. The V and J genes are TRBV18 and TRBJ1-5, with 9 bases identical to TRBD1. The V gene end was trimmed by 2 bases and the J gene end by 9 bases; junction bases not matched to a gene: 5. This CDR3 contains 14 residues. Germline CDR1 is KGHSH and CDR2 is LQKENI. The CDR3 region is CASSPWTGERPQHF. CDR3 in DNA: TGTGCCAGCTCACCATGGACAGGGGAAAGGCCCCAGCATTTT.

This chain uses TRBV28 with TRBJ2-6, with D perhaps matching TRBD2 (6 bases). From germline, CDR1 is MDHEN and CDR2 SYDVKM. This CDR3 has 16 amino acids. V was cut by 5 bases and J by 0 bases, with 11 bases left in between. In DNA, the CDR3 is TGTGCCAGCAGTAGGGCCGGGGGCTCTGGGGCCAACGTCCTGACTTTC. This sequence encodes CASSRAGGSGANVLTF. Together with reference TRBV28 and TRBJ2-6, the CDR3 gives the full variable domain: DVKVTQSSRYLVKRTGEKVFLECVQDMDHENMFWYRQDPGLGLRLIYFSYDVKMKEKGDIPEGYSVSREKKERFSLILESASTNQTSMYLCASSRAGGSGANVLTFGAGSRLTVL.

Only a few counts were recorded for this clone. The V gene is TRBV5-6, the J gene TRBJ2-7; D is possibly TRBD1 (5 bases). The ends were cut back, 4 bases at V and 2 bases at J, with 19 bases in the middle. This CDR3 is built from 16 residues. Germline V CDR1 and CDR2: SGHDT, YYEEEE. The CDR3 bases are TGTGCCAGCAGCCGCGGTGGTTTTGACAGACCCTACGAGCAGTACTTC. Its translation is CASSRGGFDRPYEQYF.

This clone was seen a handful of times. The rearrangement links TRBV18 to TRBJ1-1; 11 positions match TRBD1. The CDR3 runs to 15 residues. Germline V lookup: CDR1 KGHSH, CDR2 LQKENI. The V gene end was trimmed by 4 bases and the J gene end by 6 bases; junction bases not matched to a gene: 7. The CDR3 DNA is TGTGCCAGCTCACTACGGGACAGGGGGAGCGCTGAAGCTTTCTTT. This codes for CASSLRDRGSAEAFF.

The CDR3 bases are TGCGCCAGCAGCCAAACTAGCGTCCACGAGCAGTACTTC. Translated: CASSQTSVHEQYF. The J gene is TRBJ2-5, the V gene TRBV5-1; TRBD2 matches 7 bases. The end of the DNA aligns better with TRBJ2-7, so the J call may be wrong. There are 13 residues in the CDR3. From germline, CDR1 is SGHRS and CDR2 YFSETQ.

This rearrangement joins TRBV19 to TRBJ2-7, with D tentatively TRBD1 (5 bases). The CDR3 length is 15 residues. CDR1 is LNHDA, CDR2 SQIVND, per germline (reference sequence). Trimming shortened V by 5 bases and J by 1 base, and 15 bases separated the two germline ends. CDR3 coding DNA: TGTGCCAGTAGTTTATATCTAGGGGAATCCTACGAGCAGTACTTC. Translated: CASSLYLGESYEQYF.

This chain links TRBV2 with TRBJ1-2; no clear D. CDR1 SNHLY and CDR2 FYNNEI come from the germline V gene. This CDR3 is built from 14 residues. V was cut by 1 base and J by 4 bases, with 10 bases left in between. CDR3 nucleotide sequence: TGTGCCAGCAGTGAAGGGAGTCGGTCCTATGGCTACACCTTC. Translation gives CASSEGSRSYGYTF.

J is TRBJ2-5 and V is TRBV5-8; TRBD2 agrees at 11 bases. The CDR3 is made up of 15 amino acids. With 4 bases clipped from V and 7 bases from J, the junction kept 9 bases outside the gene matches. The germline V gene has CDR1 SGHTS and CDR2 YDEGEE. In nucleotides, the CDR3 is TGTGCCAGCAGCGGGGGCCCTAGCGGGGGGAGGACCCAGTACTTC. Its translation is CASSGGPSGGRTQYF.

The rearrangement links TRBV5-1 to TRBJ1-2, with a possible D match to TRBD1 (6 bases). The CDR3 loop spans 14 amino acids. With 2 bases removed from V and 2 bases from J, the gap between germline ends came to 10 bases. Germline V gene data show CDR1 as SGHRS and CDR2 as YFSETQ. Here the CDR3 reads CASSFIDRNYGYTF. The CDR3 DNA follows: TGCGCCAGCAGCTTCATAGACAGGAACTATGGCTACACCTTC. Full variable domain (remainder filled in from reference TRBV5-1 and TRBJ1-2): KAGVTQTPRYLIKTRGQQVTLSCSPISGHRSVSWYQQTPGQGLQFLFEYFSETQRNKGNFPGRFSGRQFSNSRSEMNVSTLELGDSALYLCASSFIDRNYGYTFGSGTRLTVV.

This clone occurred a few times. The genes are TRBV25-1 and TRBJ1-4; perhaps TRBD1 as D (6 bases). Germline V gives CDR1 MGHDK, CDR2 SYGVNS. The CDR3 has 15 residues. V was cut by 1 base and J by 3 bases, with 9 bases left in between. The CDR3 coding sequence is TGTGCCAGCAGTGAATCCGGACAGCCTAATGAAAAACTGTTTTTT. It is translated as CASSESGQPNEKLFF. The full variable domain, in which reference TRBV25-1 and TRBJ1-4 provide the parts outside the CDR3, is EADIYQTPRYLVIGTGKKITLECSQTMGHDKMYWYQQDPGMELHLIHYSYGVNSTEKGDLSSESTVSRIRTEHFPLTLESARPSHTSQYLCASSESGQPNEKLFFGSGTQLSVL.

The J gene is TRBJ2-2, the V gene TRBV11-3; perhaps TRBD2 as D (6 bases). Per germline, CDR1 SGHNT and CDR2 YENEEA. This CDR3 has 20 amino acids. Trimming cost V 5 bases and J 1 base, with 26 bases left between them. CDR3 residues: CASSPTLSGLASRNTGELFF. The CDR3 DNA is TGTGCCAGCAGCCCCACCTTGTCCGGGCTAGCGAGTAGGAACACCGGGGAGCTGTTTTTT.

The J gene is TRBJ2-2, the V gene TRBV12-5; D is unclear. This CDR3 is built from 17 residues. Trimming left V 0 bases short and J 6 bases short, with 17 bases between. In germline, CDR1 is LGHNT, CDR2 FRNRAP. The CDR3 is CASGLVLISSIAGELFF. CDR3 nucleotides: TGTGCTAGTGGTTTGGTTCTGATTAGCTCGATCGCCGGGGAGCTGTTTTTT.

V is TRBV11-2 and J is TRBJ2-1, with D perhaps TRBD2 (5 bases). V lost 6 bases to trimming and J lost 9 bases, with 12 bases between them. CDR3 length: 12 residues. Germline values: CDR1 SGHAT, CDR2 FQNNGV. CDR3 amino acids: CASRRGGSEQFF. As DNA, the CDR3 is TGTGCCAGCAGGAGAGGAGGTAGTGAGCAGTTCTTC.

This chain links TRBV11-1 with TRBJ2-5, with 7 bases aligning to TRBD1. The ends lost 5 bases at V and 3 bases at J; junction bases unmatched: 6. The germline CDR1 and CDR2 sequences are SGHAT and FQDESV (reference sequence). The CDR3 has 14 amino acids. CDR3 region: CASSRDSRKETQYF. The CDR3 region has the DNA TGTGCCAGCAGCCGGGACAGCAGAAAAGAGACCCAGTACTTC.

The V call is TRBV27, the J call TRBJ2-7; 10 positions agree with TRBD2. The CDR3 has 15 amino acids. Unmatched junction bases numbered 8, after V lost 3 bases and J lost 6 bases. Germline V gene sequence: CDR1 MNHEY, CDR2 SMNVEV (reference sequence). The CDR3 nucleotides read TGTGCCAGCAGTTTTGGAGCGGGGGGGATTACCGAGCAGTACTTC. Encoded protein: CASSFGAGGITEQYF.

The chain recombines TRBV6-6 with TRBJ1-2; TRBD1 might be the D (6 bases). This CDR3 has 12 amino acids. V lost 5 bases and J 8 bases, leaving 12 bases between the germline ends. Germline CDR1 is MNHNY and CDR2 is SVGAGI (reference sequence). CDR3 bases: TGTGCCAGCAGTATCACAGGGTTAGGCTACACCTTC. Its translation: CASSITGLGYTF.

This clone has a single count. The genes are TRBV5-5 and TRBJ2-4; TRBD1 might be the D (6 bases). CDR1 and CDR2 (germline): SGHKS, YYEKEE (reference sequence). This CDR3 region has 16 residues. The V end was cut by 2 bases, the J end by 2 bases, with 14 bases between. This chain's CDR3 is CASSLPGAGTKNIQYF. CDR3 nucleotide sequence: TGTGCCAGCAGCTTACCAGGGGCAGGGACCAAAAACATTCAGTACTTC.